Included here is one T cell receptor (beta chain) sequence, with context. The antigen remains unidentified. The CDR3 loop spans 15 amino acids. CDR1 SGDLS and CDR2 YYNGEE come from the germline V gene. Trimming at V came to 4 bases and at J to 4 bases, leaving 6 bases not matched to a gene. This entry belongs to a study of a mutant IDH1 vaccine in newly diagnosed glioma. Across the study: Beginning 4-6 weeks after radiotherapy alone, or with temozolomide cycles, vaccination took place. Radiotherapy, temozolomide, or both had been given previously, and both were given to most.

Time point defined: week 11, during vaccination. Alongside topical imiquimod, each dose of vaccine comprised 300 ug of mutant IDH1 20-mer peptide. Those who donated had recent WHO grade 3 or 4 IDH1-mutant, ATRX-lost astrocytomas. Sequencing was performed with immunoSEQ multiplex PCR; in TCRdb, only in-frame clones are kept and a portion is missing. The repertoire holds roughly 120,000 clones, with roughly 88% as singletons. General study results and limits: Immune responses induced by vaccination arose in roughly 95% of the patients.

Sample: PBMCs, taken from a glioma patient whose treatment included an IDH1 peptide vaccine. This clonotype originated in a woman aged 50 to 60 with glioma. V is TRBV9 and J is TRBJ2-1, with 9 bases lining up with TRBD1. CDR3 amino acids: CASSPGTGTYNEQFF. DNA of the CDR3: TGTGCCAGCAGCCCCGGGACAGGGACTTACAATGAGCAGTTCTTC.